The next 29 T cell receptor beta chains were all read from a single sample in a study of OX40 agonist ivuxolimab in advanced cancers. Only in-frame clones appear in the TCRdb table, and some are missing; sequencing was by immunoSEQ multiplex PCR. The sample contains roughly 89,000 clones, 86% of which appear only once. The source material was CD4+ or CD8+ T cells sorted from blood, sampled in a trial of the OX40 agonist ivuxolimab. These receptors all stem from an adult with an advanced solid tumor such as melanoma, head and neck, liver or kidney cancer.

The CDR3 nucleotides read TGTGCCAGCAGTTTATTCGGGGGGACAGAAAAACTGTTTTTT. Translation: CASSLFGGTEKLFF. The chain uses TRBV27 and TRBJ1-4; weak D call: TRBD1 (6 bases). CDR1 is MNHEY, CDR2 SMNVEV, per germline (reference sequence). Trimming removed 1 base at V and 8 bases at J, with 11 bases between. This CDR3 comprises 14 residues. Full variable domain (missing parts from reference TRBV27 and TRBJ1-4): EAQVTQNPRYLITVTGKKLTVTCSQNMNHEYMSWYRQDPGLGLRQIYYSMNVEVTDKGDVPEGYKVSRKEKRNFPLILESPSPNQTSLYFCASSLFGGTEKLFFGSGTQLSVL.

V and J are TRBV9 and TRBJ1-2; D may be TRBD1 (5 bases). V lost 4 bases, J lost 2 bases, and 9 bases lay in between. This CDR3 has 13 amino acids. CDR1 is SGDLS and CDR2 is YYNGEE in the germline V gene. This CDR3 is CASSPQGNYGYTF. The CDR3 DNA follows: TGTGCCAGCAGCCCCCAGGGCAACTATGGCTACACCTTC.

This sequence joins TRBV14 and TRBJ2-7; 8 positions match TRBD1. After removal of 0 bases from V and 11 bases from J, the junction contained 15 bases not matched to a gene. CDR3 length: 16 residues. Germline V gene data show CDR1 as SGHDN and CDR2 as FVKESK. CDR3 coding DNA: TGTGCCAGCAGCCAAGACCTCCTAAGGGGACAGGCAGAGGAGTACTTC. Translated: CASSQDLLRGQAEEYF. Drawing the rest from reference TRBV14 and TRBJ2-7, the complete variable domain is EAGVTQFPSHSVIEKGQTVTLRCDPISGHDNLYWYRRVMGKEIKFLLHFVKESKQDESGMPNNRFLAERTGGTYSTLKVQPAELEDSGVYFCASSQDLLRGQAEEYFGPGTRLTVT.

The V and J genes are TRBV9 and TRBJ2-7, with D unclear. CDR3 length: 16 residues. The V end lost 1 base, the J end lost 5 bases, and 19 bases lay between the germline ends. The V gene's germline CDR1 is SGDLS and CDR2 YYNGEE. Here the CDR3 reads CASSVSLTLGWDEQYF. CDR3 in DNA: TGTGCCAGCAGCGTATCCCTCACTCTAGGCTGGGACGAGCAGTACTTC.

This chain uses TRBV19 with TRBJ1-5; D remains ambiguous. Trimming took 0 bases from V and 2 from J, leaving 11 bases between them. This CDR3 region has 16 residues. Germline V gene lookup returns CDR1 LNHDA and CDR2 SQIVND (reference sequence). CDR3 bases: TGTGCCAGTAGTATAGATCCAGGTAGGGGCAATCAGCCCCAGCATTTT. It translates to CASSIDPGRGNQPQHF.

This chain joins TRBV7-2 and TRBJ1-1, with TRBD1 as a possible D gene (6 bases). This CDR3 is 14 amino acids long. Germline-derived CDR1 and CDR2 are SGHTA and FQGNSA. Trimming shortened V by 3 bases and J by 4 bases, and 12 bases separated the two germline ends. The DNA of the CDR3 is TGTGCCAGCAGCTTTACAGGGTTGGTCACTGAAGCTTTCTTT. This encodes CASSFTGLVTEAFF. Based on the CDR3 plus reference TRBV7-2 and TRBJ1-1, the full variable domain is GAGVSQSPSNKVTEKGKDVELRCDPISGHTALYWYRQSLGQGLEFLIYFQGNSAPDKSGLPSDRFSAERTGGSVSTLTIQRTQQEDSAVYLCASSFTGLVTEAFFGQGTRLTVV.

The chain has TRBV11-2 and TRBJ1-1; D gene unclear. Trimming removed 6 bases at V and 0 bases at J, with 17 bases between. The CDR3 covers 16 residues. Germline V gene data show CDR1 as SGHAT and CDR2 as FQNNGV. The CDR3 is CASSSSPRGLNTEAFF. CDR3 nucleotides: TGTGCCAGCAGTTCCTCCCCCCGGGGTTTGAACACTGAAGCTTTCTTT.

V usage is TRBV30 and J usage is TRBJ1-6; D unresolved. The germline CDR1 and CDR2 sequences are GTSNPN and SVGIG (reference sequence). There are 13 residues in the CDR3. V was pared by 2 bases and J by 8 bases, with 10 bases between. CDR3 protein: CAWSWQPDSPLHF. The DNA of the CDR3 is TGTGCCTGGAGTTGGCAGCCGGATTCACCCCTCCACTTT. Using reference TRBV30 and TRBJ1-6 for the parts outside the CDR3, the full variable domain is SQTIHQWPATLVQPVGSPLSLECTVEGTSNPNLYWYRQAAGRGLQLLFYSVGIGQISSEVPQNLSASRPQDRQFILSSKKLLLSDSGFYLCAWSWQPDSPLHFGNGTRLTVT.

CDR3 residues: CASSETAGATEAFF. CDR3 DNA sequence: TGCGCCAGCAGTGAAACGGCAGGGGCCACTGAAGCTTTCTTT. The rearrangement uses TRBV10-1 and TRBJ1-1; D might be TRBD1 (6 bases). Germline V CDR1 and CDR2: WNHNN, SYGVQD (reference sequence). Trimming removed 3 bases from V and 4 bases from J, with 12 bases in between. This CDR3 has 14 amino acids.

In its sample, this clone was seen once. The chain uses TRBV7-8 and TRBJ2-3; D gene ambiguous. Trimming removed 4 bases at V and 5 bases at J, with 4 bases between. From germline, CDR1 is SGHVS and CDR2 FQNEAQ. The CDR3 has 11 amino acids. The CDR3 DNA sequence: TGTGCCAGCAGCTGGCGAGATACGCAGTATTTT. It is translated as CASSWRDTQYF.

The chain joins TRBV28 to TRBJ2-7; a weak D match, TRBD1 (6 bases). Germline CDR1 reads MDHEN; CDR2 reads SYDVKM. Trimming removed 5 bases at V and 2 bases at J, with 10 bases between. The CDR3 sequence is 13 residues long. The CDR3 coding sequence is TGTGCCAGCAGTCGGAGACAGGCCTACGAGCAGTACTTC. Its translation: CASSRRQAYEQYF.

J is TRBJ2-1 and V is TRBV9; 7 positions match TRBD1. Germline V gives CDR1 SGDLS, CDR2 YYNGEE. The CDR3 runs to 15 residues. V was clipped by 3 bases and J by 6 bases; unmatched bases: 9. CDR3 DNA sequence: TGTGCCAGCAGCGCTACAGGGGTGGCTATCAATGAGCAGTTCTTC. This encodes CASSATGVAINEQFF.

The chain uses TRBV6-5 and TRBJ1-1; D is possibly TRBD1 (5 bases). The ends were cut back, 8 bases at V and 5 bases at J, with 15 bases in the middle. Germline-derived CDR1 and CDR2 are MNHEY and SVGAGI. The CDR3 is 13 residues long. Here the CDR3 DNA reads TGTGCCAGCCGTCAGGGCGGAGAGACTGAAGCTTTCTTT. Protein sequence: CASRQGGETEAFF.

The chain is built from TRBV7-9 and TRBJ1-4; D is undetermined. CDR1 and CDR2 (germline): SEHNR, FQNEAQ (reference sequence). The CDR3 spans 14 residues. V was pared by 5 bases and J by 7 bases, with 14 bases between. CDR3 in amino acids: CASSPGRASEKLFF. The DNA for the CDR3 is TGTGCCAGCAGCCCGGGGAGGGCGAGTGAAAAACTGTTTTTT.

The chain couples TRBV6-6 to TRBJ1-2; 7 nucleotides line up with TRBD1. Unmatched junction bases numbered 11, after V lost 7 bases and J lost 0 bases. CDR3 size: 16 residues. Germline V CDR1 and CDR2: MNHNY, SVGAGI (reference sequence). The CDR3 DNA reads TGTGCCAGCAACTTAGGGGGCGAAGCGTCTAACTATGGCTACACCTTC. It specifies CASNLGGEASNYGYTF.

This chain uses TRBV2 with TRBJ1-4; tentative D call: TRBD1 (6 bases). V dropped 5 bases and J dropped 6 bases, with 13 bases sitting between them. This CDR3 is 14 amino acids long. Germline lookup yields CDR1 SNHLY and CDR2 FYNNEI. In nucleotides, the CDR3 is TGTGCCAGCAGTCAGGATGCAGGGGATGAAAAACTGTTTTTT. This gives the protein CASSQDAGDEKLFF. The full variable domain, rest sourced from reference TRBV2 and TRBJ1-4, is EPEVTQTPSHQVTQMGQEVILRCVPISNHLYFYWYRQILGQKVEFLVSFYNNEISEKSEIFDDQFSVERPDGSNFTLKIRSTKLEDSAMYFCASSQDAGDEKLFFGSGTQLSVL.

In its sample, this clone was seen once. CDR3 residues: CASSPRGSYNEQFF. DNA for the CDR3: TGTGCCAGCAGCCCGAGGGGCTCCTACAATGAGCAGTTCTTC. The chain joins TRBV7-9 to TRBJ2-1; D may be TRBD1 or TRBD2 (5 bases each). CDR1 and CDR2 (germline): SEHNR, FQNEAQ (reference sequence). The V end was cut by 5 bases, the J end by 0 bases, with 8 bases between. The CDR3 totals 14 residues.

This clone has just a few counts. The chain combines TRBV9 with TRBJ2-3; maybe TRBD1 (6 bases). The CDR3 sequence is 14 residues long. The germline V gene encodes CDR1 SGDLS and CDR2 YYNGEE. Trimming shortened V by 0 bases and J by 5 bases, and 10 bases separated the two germline ends. CDR3 amino acids: CASSVGGPVDTQYF. The CDR3 DNA reads as TGTGCCAGCAGCGTAGGGGGGCCCGTAGATACGCAGTATTTT. Based on the CDR3 plus reference TRBV9 and TRBJ2-3, the full variable domain is DSGVTQTPKHLITATGQRVTLRCSPRSGDLSVYWYQQSLDQGLQFLIQYYNGEERAKGNILERFSAQQFPDLHSELNLSSLELGDSALYFCASSVGGPVDTQYFGPGTRLTVL.

This chain links TRBV7-2 with TRBJ2-7; D possibly corresponds to TRBD2 (6 bases). Trimming left V 5 bases short and J 7 bases short, with 12 bases between. Germline CDR1 is SGHTA and CDR2 is FQGNSA. The CDR3 loop spans 12 amino acids. This CDR3 reads CASSPQEGEQYF. CDR3 in DNA: TGTGCCAGCAGCCCCCAGGAGGGGGAGCAGTACTTC.

The CDR3 sequence: CASSSPQGSANTEAFF. The CDR3 nucleotides read TGCGCCAGCAGCTCCCCACAGGGGTCGGCTAACACTGAAGCTTTCTTT. The V and J genes are TRBV5-1 and TRBJ1-1; 7 bases line up with TRBD1. The CDR3 contains 16 residues. The germline V gene has CDR1 SGHRS and CDR2 YFSETQ. V lost 3 bases, J lost 2 bases, and 10 bases stayed unmatched.

This clone was seen a few times. The chain joins TRBV11-2 to TRBJ2-3; 8 positions agree with TRBD1. J gave up 1 base and V 8 bases, and 2 bases lay outside the gene matches. The CDR3 has 13 amino acids. Germline V gene lookup returns CDR1 SGHAT and CDR2 FQNNGV. CDR3 in DNA: TGTGCCAGCGGGGGACAGGGCACAGATACGCAGTATTTT. It specifies CASGGQGTDTQYF.

The chain employs TRBV30 and TRBJ2-3, with 10 bases aligning to TRBD2. This CDR3 has 15 residues. The V gene's germline CDR1 is GTSNPN and CDR2 SVGIG (reference sequence). With V trimmed by 4 bases and J by 5 bases, 9 bases remained unmatched. DNA of the CDR3: TGTGCCTGGATAAAAGCGGGAGGGCCTGGAGATACGCAGTATTTT. The encoded protein is CAWIKAGGPGDTQYF.

Here the CDR3 reads CASSVRQLNSPLHF. The CDR3, as DNA: TGTGCCAGCAGCGTAAGACAGTTAAATTCACCCCTCCACTTT. The chain uses TRBV9 and TRBJ1-6; D might be TRBD1 (5 bases). V dropped 1 base and J dropped 7 bases, with 9 bases sitting between them. CDR3 length: 14 amino acids. The germline V gene encodes CDR1 SGDLS and CDR2 YYNGEE. Variable domain in full (rest from reference TRBV9 and TRBJ1-6): DSGVTQTPKHLITATGQRVTLRCSPRSGDLSVYWYQQSLDQGLQFLIQYYNGEERAKGNILERFSAQQFPDLHSELNLSSLELGDSALYFCASSVRQLNSPLHFGNGTRLTVT.

The chain is built from TRBV11-2 and TRBJ1-1; D might be TRBD1 (5 bases). With 5 bases removed from V and 5 bases from J, the gap between germline ends came to 21 bases. Germline CDR1 and CDR2: SGHAT and FQNNGV. This CDR3 region has 16 residues. This CDR3 reads CASSGQGGVWVTEAFF. The CDR3 DNA reads as TGTGCCAGCAGCGGGCAGGGCGGCGTGTGGGTTACTGAAGCTTTCTTT. The variable domain in full, with the rest retrieved from reference TRBV11-2 and TRBJ1-1, is EAGVAQSPRYKIIEKRQSVAFWCNPISGHATLYWYQQILGQGPKLLIQFQNNGVVDDSQLPKDRFSAERLKGVDSTLKIQPAKLEDSAVYLCASSGQGGVWVTEAFFGQGTRLTVV.

This chain links TRBV30 with TRBJ1-1; a weak D match, TRBD1 (5 bases). This CDR3 is built from 12 residues. V was trimmed by 0 bases and J by 5 bases, leaving 7 bases between them. Per the germline V gene, CDR1 is GTSNPN and CDR2 is SVGIG (reference sequence). CDR3 in amino acids: CAWSVRVTEAFF. The CDR3 coding sequence is TGTGCCTGGAGTGTCAGGGTAACTGAAGCTTTCTTT.

This rearrangement joins TRBV18 to TRBJ1-1; D is uncertain. V gave up 6 bases and J gave up 2 bases, with 10 bases separating them. The germline gives CDR1 KGHSH, CDR2 LQKENI. This CDR3 has 13 amino acids. CDR3 sequence: CASSPVLNTEAFF. The CDR3 DNA sequence: TGTGCCAGCTCGCCGGTACTCAACACTGAAGCTTTCTTT.

The chain links TRBV2 to TRBJ2-4, with D tentatively TRBD2 (6 bases). CDR3 length: 16 amino acids. V gave up 5 bases and J gave up 0 bases, with 14 bases separating them. The germline CDR1 and CDR2 sequences are SNHLY and FYNNEI. The CDR3 bases are TGTGCCAGCAGTCAGACTAGGCCTTTAGCCAAAAACATTCAGTACTTC. As protein: CASSQTRPLAKNIQYF. The whole variable domain, filled in from reference TRBV2 and TRBJ2-4, reads EPEVTQTPSHQVTQMGQEVILRCVPISNHLYFYWYRQILGQKVEFLVSFYNNEISEKSEIFDDQFSVERPDGSNFTLKIRSTKLEDSAMYFCASSQTRPLAKNIQYFGAGTRLSVL.

J is TRBJ2-7 and V is TRBV30; TRBD1 aligns across 10 bases. Germline loops: CDR1 GTSNPN, CDR2 SVGIG (reference sequence). CDR3 size: 13 residues. CDR3 in amino acids: CALRPGQGFEQYF. As DNA, the CDR3 is TGTGCACTTAGACCGGGACAGGGGTTCGAGCAGTACTTC.

The gene calls are TRBV29-1 and TRBJ1-2; TRBD1 might be the D (6 bases). The CDR3 loop spans 13 amino acids. With 7 bases removed from V and 3 bases from J, the gap between germline ends came to 15 bases. CDR1 SQVTM and CDR2 ANQGSEA come from the germline V gene. The CDR3 reads CSASDRPHYGYTF. For the CDR3, the DNA is TGCAGCGCATCTGACAGGCCACACTATGGCTACACCTTC.